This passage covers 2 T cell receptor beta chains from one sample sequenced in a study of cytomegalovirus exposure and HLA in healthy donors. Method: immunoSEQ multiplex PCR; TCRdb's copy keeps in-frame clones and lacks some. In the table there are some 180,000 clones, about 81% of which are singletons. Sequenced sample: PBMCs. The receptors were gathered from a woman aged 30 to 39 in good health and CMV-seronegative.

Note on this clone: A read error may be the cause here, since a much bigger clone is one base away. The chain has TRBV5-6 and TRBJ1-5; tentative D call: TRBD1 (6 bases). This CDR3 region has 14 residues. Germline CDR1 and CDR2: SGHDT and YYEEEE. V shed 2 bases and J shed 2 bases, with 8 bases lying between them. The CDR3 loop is CASSFRQGNQPQHF. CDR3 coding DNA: TGTGCCAGCAGCTTCAGACAGGGCAATCAGCCCCAGCATTTT.

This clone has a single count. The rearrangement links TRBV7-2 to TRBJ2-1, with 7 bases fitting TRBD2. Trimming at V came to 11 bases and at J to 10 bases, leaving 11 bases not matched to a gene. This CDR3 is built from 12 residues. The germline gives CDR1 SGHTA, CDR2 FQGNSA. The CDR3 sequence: CAGSPAGSEQFF. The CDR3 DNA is TGTGCCGGGAGCCCAGCGGGAAGCGAGCAGTTCTTC.